These 9 T cell receptor beta chains share one sample of origin, sequenced in a study of CD8+CD57+ T cells in acquired aplastic anemia. Individuals selected for sequencing had exhibited CD8+CD57+ cell expansion on flow cytometry. Genomic DNA served as template for TCR beta VDJ and CDR3 profiling. TCRdb independently ran MiXCR on the reads; one entry per CDR3 protein. The table shows 160,000 or so distinct CDR3 sequences, with about 70% occurring only once. Specimen: sorted CD4+, CD8+, or CD8+CD57+ T cells (not recorded which) from PBMCs. All receptors come from a human donor with aplastic anemia.

This chain uses TRBV4-1 with TRBJ2-7; D gene uncertain. The CDR3 spans 13 residues. V dropped 4 bases and J dropped 6 bases, with 13 bases sitting between them. CDR1 and CDR2 (germline): MGHRA, YSYEKL. This CDR3 reads CASSRDRALEQYF. The CDR3 DNA reads TGCGCCAGCAGCCGGGATCGAGCTCTCGAGCAGTACTTC.

The chain recombines TRBV5-1 with TRBJ1-6; the D is unclear. Germline-derived CDR1 and CDR2 are SGHRS and YFSETQ. This CDR3 has 13 residues. V lost 4 bases and J lost 2, with 4 bases in between. The CDR3 DNA reads TGCGCCAGCAGCCCAACCTATAATTCACCCCTCCACTTT. Translation: CASSPTYNSPLHF.

This chain connects TRBV7-8 to TRBJ2-7; maybe TRBD1 (5 bases). This CDR3 spans 12 amino acids. Germline assignment: CDR1 SGHVS and CDR2 FQNEAQ. The V end was cut by 2 bases, the J end by 6 bases, with 8 bases between. The CDR3 bases are TGTGCCAGCAGCTTAAATGGGGCCGAGCAGTACTTC. Protein: CASSLNGAEQYF.

The CDR3 protein is CSALAPGTDTQYF. CDR3 coding DNA: TGCAGTGCTCTCGCCCCGGGCACAGATACGCAGTATTTT. V usage is TRBV20-1 and J usage is TRBJ2-3; D gene ambiguous. With 5 bases removed from V and 1 base from J, the gap between germline ends came to 10 bases. Germline-derived CDR1 and CDR2 are DFQATT and SNEGSKA (reference sequence). CDR3 length equals 13 residues.

V and J are TRBV24-1 and TRBJ2-5, with 8 bases matching TRBD1. CDR1 is KGHDR and CDR2 is SFDVKD in the germline V gene. The CDR3 consists of 15 residues. The ends lost 4 bases at V and 6 bases at J; junction bases unmatched: 9. The chain's CDR3 is CATSDPGQGGKTQYF. The CDR3 bases are TGTGCCACCAGTGACCCCGGACAGGGAGGAAAGACCCAGTACTTC.

In its sample, this clonotype was seen once. The rearrangement joins TRBV20-1 to TRBJ2-3; D not certain. This CDR3 region has 13 residues. Germline assignment: CDR1 DFQATT and CDR2 SNEGSKA (reference sequence). CDR3 in amino acids: CTIKGLYVDTQYF. The CDR3 region has the DNA TGCACCATTAAGGGTCTGTACGTGGATACGCAGTATTTT.

V usage is TRBV2 and J usage is TRBJ1-2, with 11 positions matching TRBD1. With 5 bases clipped from V and 2 bases from J, the junction kept 4 bases outside the gene matches. The CDR3 contains 15 residues. Germline V gene sequence: CDR1 SNHLY, CDR2 FYNNEI. The CDR3 bases are TGTGCCAGCAGTTCGGACAGGGGGCTCAACTATGGCTACACCTTC. Protein sequence: CASSSDRGLNYGYTF.

A few counts support this clonotype. CDR3 sequence: CSAGRTGTEQFF. In DNA, the CDR3 is TGCAGTGCTGGAAGGACAGGGACTGAGCAGTTCTTC. The chain joins TRBV20-1 to TRBJ2-1; 8 nucleotides match TRBD1. This CDR3 is built from 12 residues. Germline V gene data show CDR1 as DFQATT and CDR2 as SNEGSKA (reference sequence). Losses at the gene ends were 5 bases for V and 9 bases for J; bases not matched to a gene: 6.

This chain links TRBV20-1 with TRBJ2-3, with D hard to call. Germline CDR1 is DFQATT and CDR2 is SNEGSKA (reference sequence). V was trimmed by 6 bases and J by 5 bases, leaving 15 bases between them. The CDR3 runs to 13 residues. The CDR3 here is CSARKDHIDTQYF. CDR3 nucleotide sequence: TGCAGTGCAAGGAAGGACCACATAGATACGCAGTATTTT.